This T cell receptor (beta chain) is drawn from a study of blood T cells in healthy people across ages. About this clonotype itself: Antigen unknown.

The use of a sample-barcoded 5' primer and a J-beta primer mix characterized a second PCR of roughly 6 to 11 cycles. MiXCR was run by TCRdb on the 5' RACE reads, yielding one entry per CDR3 protein. The sample yields about 750,000 distinct CDR3 sequences, about 55% seen once. General study points: In long-lived donors, naive CD4+ cell counts and diversity exceeded those of aged donors. Age brought a roughly linear fall in TCR beta diversity measured per million T cells.

V lost 5 bases and J 2 bases, leaving 16 bases between the germline ends. The CDR3 has 16 residues. The germline gives CDR1 SNHLY, CDR2 FYNNEI. This receptor was obtained from a man of 80 years or more in good health. The sample taken for sequencing was blood. V usage is TRBV2 and J usage is TRBJ2-1, with D perhaps matching TRBD2 (6 bases). CDR3 protein: CASSWDSSQPYNEQFF. The CDR3 DNA follows: TGTGCCAGCAGTTGGGACTCTTCTCAACCCTACAATGAGCAGTTCTTC. The full variable domain, rest sourced from reference TRBV2 and TRBJ2-1, is EPEVTQTPSHQVTQMGQEVILRCVPISNHLYFYWYRQILGQKVEFLVSFYNNEISEKSEIFDDQFSVERPDGSNFTLKIRSTKLEDSAMYFCASSWDSSQPYNEQFFGPGTRLTVL.